Listed below are T cell receptor beta chains from one sample, sequenced in a study of blood T cell repertoires in COVID-19. TCRdb's copy holds only in-frame clones and misses some; the assay was immunoSEQ multiplex PCR. This table holds around 200,000 clones, about 88% found once. Source material: peripheral blood. These receptors were collected from a woman older than 75 with acute or convalescent COVID-19. The CDR3 runs from the conserved cysteine through the conserved F or W. The order of the fields is clone size, J gene, D gene, V gene, CDR3 DNA, CDR3 protein. The D gene is left open where the match is weak. Clone size is not always given. Where it is, it says once, few, many or a class for expanded clones.

size: NA; J: TRBJ1-1; D: NA; V: TRBV7-9; DNA: TGTGCCAGCAGCATGTACAGGAGTGCAAACACTGAAGCTTTCTTT; CDR3: CASSMYRSANTEAFF
size: once; J: TRBJ1-5; D: TRBD1; V: TRBV28; DNA: TGTGCCAGCAGTACCCGGGACAGTAGGTTCAATCAGCCCCAGCATTTT; CDR3: CASSTRDSRFNQPQHF
size: NA; J: TRBJ2-5; D: NA; V: TRBV4-3; DNA: TGCGCCAGCAGCCTTGACAGGTTTCAAGAGACCCAGTACTTC; CDR3: CASSLDRFQETQYF
size: NA; J: TRBJ2-1; D: NA; V: TRBV18; DNA: TGTGCCAGCTCACCTAGCGTAAGCTCCTACAATGAGCAGTTCTTC; CDR3: CASSPSVSSYNEQFF
size: once; J: TRBJ2-4; D: NA; V: TRBV19; DNA: TGTGCCAGTAGCTATCAGGGTGAGGCCAAAAACATTCAGTACTTC; CDR3: CASSYQGEAKNIQYF
size: NA; J: TRBJ2-1; D: TRBD1; V: TRBV24-1; DNA: TGTGCCACCAGTGAACCGGACAGGGTAAAGTATAGCTCCTACAATGAGCAGTTCTTC; CDR3: CATSEPDRVKYSSYNEQFF
size: NA; J: TRBJ2-1; D: TRBD1; V: TRBV7-2; DNA: TGTGCCAGCAGCTTCTACAGGGGGCAGACGGATGAGCAGTTCTTC; CDR3: CASSFYRGQTDEQFF
size: NA; J: TRBJ1-2; D: TRBD1; V: TRBV30; DNA: TGTGCCTGGAGTGCCTACAGGGGCCCAAGCCCGTCCGATCTGCTTAACTATGGCTACACCTTC; CDR3: CAWSAYRGPSPSDLLNYGYTF
size: NA; J: TRBJ2-1; D: NA; V: TRBV7-2; DNA: TGTGCCAGCAGCTTACCGGGGGGCCGGGCGACAGAGCAGTTCTTC; CDR3: CASSLPGGRATEQFF
size: few; J: TRBJ1-1; D: NA; V: TRBV7-9; DNA: TGTGCCAGCAGCGGAGGAATTGAAGCTTTCTTT; CDR3: CASSGGIEAFF
size: NA; J: TRBJ1-5; D: NA; V: TRBV5-4; DNA: TGTGCCAGCAGCTTGTGGGGGGTGGGTCAGCCCCAGCATTTT; CDR3: CASSLWGVGQPQHF
size: NA; J: TRBJ1-3; D: NA; V: TRBV6-6; DNA: TGTGCCAGCAGTGCCCCAGGGGCCGGAAACACCATATATTTT; CDR3: CASSAPGAGNTIYF
size: NA; J: TRBJ2-1; D: NA; V: TRBV7-2; DNA: TGTGCCAGCAGCATTAGTAGGAGCTCCTACAATGAGCAGTTCTTC; CDR3: CASSISRSSYNEQFF
size: NA; J: TRBJ1-6; D: NA; V: TRBV2; DNA: TGTGCCAGCTCCGGCAGGCCCTCACCCCTCCACTTT; CDR3: CASSGRPSPLHF
size: NA; J: TRBJ1-5; D: TRBD1; V: TRBV6-2/TRBV6-3; DNA: TGTGCCAGCAGTTACTCGGACAGGGTTGGTCAGCCCCAGCATTTT; CDR3: CASSYSDRVGQPQHF
size: NA; J: TRBJ2-2; D: NA; V: TRBV2; DNA: TGTGCCAGCAAGGTGGCCGCAGCTAGCACCGGGGAGCTGTTTTTT; CDR3: CASKVAAASTGELFF
size: NA; J: TRBJ2-3; D: TRBD2; V: TRBV4-2; DNA: TGTGCCAGCAGCCAAGATGGGACTAGCGGAAGCACAGATACGCAGTATTTT; CDR3: CASSQDGTSGSTDTQYF
size: NA; J: TRBJ2-5; D: TRBD1; V: TRBV6-5; DNA: TGTGCCAGCAGTTTCACCGGGACAGGGGCTCAAGAGACCCAGTACTTC; CDR3: CASSFTGTGAQETQYF